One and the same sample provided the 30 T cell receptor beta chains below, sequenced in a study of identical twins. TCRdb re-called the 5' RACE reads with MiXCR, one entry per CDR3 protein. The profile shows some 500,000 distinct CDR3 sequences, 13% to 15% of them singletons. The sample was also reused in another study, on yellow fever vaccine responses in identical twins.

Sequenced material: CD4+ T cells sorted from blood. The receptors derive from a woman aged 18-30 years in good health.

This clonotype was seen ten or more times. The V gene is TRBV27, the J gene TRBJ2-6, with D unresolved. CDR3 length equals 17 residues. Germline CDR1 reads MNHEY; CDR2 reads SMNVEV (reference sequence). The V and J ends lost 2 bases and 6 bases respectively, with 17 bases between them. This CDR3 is CASSLRRTAAVANVLTF. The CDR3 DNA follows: TGTGCCAGCAGTTTAAGGAGAACCGCTGCTGTGGCCAACGTCCTGACTTTC.

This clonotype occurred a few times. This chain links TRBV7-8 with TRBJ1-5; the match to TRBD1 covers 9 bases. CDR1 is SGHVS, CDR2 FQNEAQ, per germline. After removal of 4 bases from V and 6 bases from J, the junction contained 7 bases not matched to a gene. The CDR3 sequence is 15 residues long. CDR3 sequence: CASSSDRGLGQPQHF. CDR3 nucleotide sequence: TGTGCCAGCAGCTCGGACAGGGGTCTGGGTCAGCCCCAGCATTTT.

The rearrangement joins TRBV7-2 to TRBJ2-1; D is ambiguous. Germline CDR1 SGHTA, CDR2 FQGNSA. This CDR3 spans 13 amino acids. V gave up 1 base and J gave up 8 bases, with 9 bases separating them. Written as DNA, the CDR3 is TGTGCCAGCAGCTTAGTTCGTTGGGATGAGCAGTTCTTC. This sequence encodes CASSLVRWDEQFF.

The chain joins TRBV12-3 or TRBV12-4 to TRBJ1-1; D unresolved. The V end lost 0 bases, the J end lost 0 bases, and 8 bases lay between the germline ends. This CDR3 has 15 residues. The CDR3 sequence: CASSLAGLLNTEAFF. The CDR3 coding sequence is TGTGCCAGCAGTTTAGCGGGATTATTGAACACTGAAGCTTTCTTT.

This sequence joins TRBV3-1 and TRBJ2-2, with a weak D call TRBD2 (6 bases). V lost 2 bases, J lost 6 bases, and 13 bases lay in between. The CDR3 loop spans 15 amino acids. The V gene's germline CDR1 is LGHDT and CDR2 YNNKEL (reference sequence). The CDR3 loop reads CASSQPSGGSGELFF. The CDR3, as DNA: TGTGCCAGCAGCCAACCCAGTGGGGGGTCCGGGGAGCTGTTTTTT.

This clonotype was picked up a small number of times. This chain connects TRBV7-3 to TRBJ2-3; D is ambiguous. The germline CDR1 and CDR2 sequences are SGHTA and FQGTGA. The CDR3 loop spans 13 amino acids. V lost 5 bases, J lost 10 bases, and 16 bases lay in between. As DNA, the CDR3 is TGTGCCAGCAGCCCCACCCCGGGTGTTCCGCAGTATTTT. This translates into CASSPTPGVPQYF.

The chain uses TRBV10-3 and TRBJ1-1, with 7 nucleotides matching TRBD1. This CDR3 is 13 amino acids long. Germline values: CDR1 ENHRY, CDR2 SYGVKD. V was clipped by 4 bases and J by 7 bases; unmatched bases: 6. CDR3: CAISVQGLGEAFF. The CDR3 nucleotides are TGTGCCATCAGTGTACAGGGGCTCGGTGAAGCTTTCTTT.

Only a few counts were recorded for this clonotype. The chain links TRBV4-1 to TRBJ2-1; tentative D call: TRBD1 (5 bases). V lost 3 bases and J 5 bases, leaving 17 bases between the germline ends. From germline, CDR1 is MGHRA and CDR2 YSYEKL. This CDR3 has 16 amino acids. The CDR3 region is CASSHKSGSRDNEQFF. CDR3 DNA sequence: TGCGCCAGCAGCCACAAATCAGGGTCTAGAGACAATGAGCAGTTCTTC.

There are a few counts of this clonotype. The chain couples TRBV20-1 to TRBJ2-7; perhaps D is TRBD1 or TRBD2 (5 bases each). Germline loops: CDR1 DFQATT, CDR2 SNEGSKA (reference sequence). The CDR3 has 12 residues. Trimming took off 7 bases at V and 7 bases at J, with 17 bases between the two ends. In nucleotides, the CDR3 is TGCAGTGTATACGGACGGGACGGGGAGCAGTACTTC. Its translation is CSVYGRDGEQYF.

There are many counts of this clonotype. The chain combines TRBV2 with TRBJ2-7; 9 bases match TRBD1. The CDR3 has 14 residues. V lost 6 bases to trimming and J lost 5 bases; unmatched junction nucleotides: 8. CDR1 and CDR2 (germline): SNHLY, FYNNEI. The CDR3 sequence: CASRGQGKGNEQYF. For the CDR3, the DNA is TGTGCCAGCAGGGGACAGGGAAAGGGCAACGAGCAGTACTTC.

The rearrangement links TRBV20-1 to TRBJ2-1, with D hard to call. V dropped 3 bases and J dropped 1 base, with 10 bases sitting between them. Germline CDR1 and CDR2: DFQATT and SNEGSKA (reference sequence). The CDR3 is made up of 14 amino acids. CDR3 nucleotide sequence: TGCAGTGCTAGTATAGGGCCTTCCTACAATGAGCAGTTCTTC. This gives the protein CSASIGPSYNEQFF.

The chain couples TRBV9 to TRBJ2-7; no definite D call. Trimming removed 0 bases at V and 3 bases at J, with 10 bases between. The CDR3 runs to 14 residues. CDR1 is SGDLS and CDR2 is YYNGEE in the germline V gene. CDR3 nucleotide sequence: TGTGCCAGCAGCGTAGCTACTCCGGACTACGAGCAGTACTTC. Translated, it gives CASSVATPDYEQYF.

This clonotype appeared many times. CDR3 coding DNA: TGCAGCGTTGATTTCGTTCTCACAGATACGCAGTATTTT. It is translated as CSVDFVLTDTQYF. The V and J genes are TRBV29-1 and TRBJ2-3; D not certain. The CDR3 contains 13 residues. Germline V gives CDR1 SQVTM, CDR2 ANQGSEA. V was clipped by 3 bases and J by 2 bases, with 9 bases between them.

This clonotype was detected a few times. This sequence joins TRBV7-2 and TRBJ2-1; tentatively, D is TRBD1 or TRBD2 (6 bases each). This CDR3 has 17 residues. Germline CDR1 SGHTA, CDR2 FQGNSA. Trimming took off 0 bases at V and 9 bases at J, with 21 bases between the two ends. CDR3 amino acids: CASSLAGGHPLQSEQFF. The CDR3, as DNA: TGTGCCAGCAGCTTAGCCGGGGGACATCCCCTTCAAAGTGAGCAGTTCTTC.

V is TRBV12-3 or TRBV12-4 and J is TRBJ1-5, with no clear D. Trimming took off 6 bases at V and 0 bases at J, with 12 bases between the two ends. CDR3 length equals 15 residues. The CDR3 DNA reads TGTGCCAGCAGGAGTACCGGACTTAGCAATCAGCCCCAGCATTTT. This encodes CASRSTGLSNQPQHF.

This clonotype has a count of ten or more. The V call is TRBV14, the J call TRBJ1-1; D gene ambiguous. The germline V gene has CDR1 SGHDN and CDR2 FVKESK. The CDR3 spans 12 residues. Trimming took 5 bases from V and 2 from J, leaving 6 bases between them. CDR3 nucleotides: TGTGCCAGCAGCACTGCCAACACTGAAGCTTTCTTT. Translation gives CASSTANTEAFF.

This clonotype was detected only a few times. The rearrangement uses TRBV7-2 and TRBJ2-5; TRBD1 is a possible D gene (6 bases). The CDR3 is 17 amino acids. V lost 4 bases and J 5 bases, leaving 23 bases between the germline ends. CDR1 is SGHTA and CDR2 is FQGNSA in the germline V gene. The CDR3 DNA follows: TGTGCCAGCAGCTCAACCACAGACTTTACAGGGATGGAGACCCAGTACTTC. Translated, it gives CASSSTTDFTGMETQYF.

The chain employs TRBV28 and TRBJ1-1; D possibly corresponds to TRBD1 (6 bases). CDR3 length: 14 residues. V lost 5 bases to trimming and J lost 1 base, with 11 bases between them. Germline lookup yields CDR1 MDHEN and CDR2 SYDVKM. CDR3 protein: CASSHRGGNTEAFF. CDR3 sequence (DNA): TGTGCCAGCAGTCACAGAGGGGGGAACACTGAAGCTTTCTTT.

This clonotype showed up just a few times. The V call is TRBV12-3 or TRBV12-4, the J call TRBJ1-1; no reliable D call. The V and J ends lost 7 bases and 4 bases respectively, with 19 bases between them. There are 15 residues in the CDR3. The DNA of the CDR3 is TGTGCCAGCAACCCCGAAGTTCGCGCTGGCACTGAAGCTTTCTTT. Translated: CASNPEVRAGTEAFF.

CDR3 sequence reads: CSVGRDKGTYEQYF. The CDR3 DNA follows: TGCAGCGTTGGGCGGGACAAGGGGACTTACGAGCAGTACTTC. This rearrangement joins TRBV29-1 to TRBJ2-7; tentatively, D is TRBD1 or TRBD2 (6 bases each). Deletions cut 4 bases from V and 4 bases from J, with 17 bases between. CDR1 SQVTM and CDR2 ANQGSEA come from the germline V gene. The CDR3 has 14 amino acids.

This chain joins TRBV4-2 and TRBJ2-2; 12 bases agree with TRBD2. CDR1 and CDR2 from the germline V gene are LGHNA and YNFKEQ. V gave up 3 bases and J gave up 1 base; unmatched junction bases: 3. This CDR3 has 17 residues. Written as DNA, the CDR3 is TGTGCCAGCAGCCACCCGACTAGCGGGAGGAACACCGGGGAGCTGTTTTTT. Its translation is CASSHPTSGRNTGELFF.

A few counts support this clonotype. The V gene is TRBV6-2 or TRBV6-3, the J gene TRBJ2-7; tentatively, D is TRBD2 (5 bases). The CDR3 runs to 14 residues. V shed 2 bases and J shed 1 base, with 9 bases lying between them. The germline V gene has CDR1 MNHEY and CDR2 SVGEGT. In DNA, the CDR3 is TGTGCCAGCAGTTACCTGGACTTTTCCTACGAGCAGTACTTC. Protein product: CASSYLDFSYEQYF.

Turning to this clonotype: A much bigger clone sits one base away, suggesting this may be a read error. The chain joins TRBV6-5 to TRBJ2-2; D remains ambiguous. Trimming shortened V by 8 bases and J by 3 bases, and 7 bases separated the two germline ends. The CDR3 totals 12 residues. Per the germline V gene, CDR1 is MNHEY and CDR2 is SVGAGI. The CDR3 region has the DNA TGTGCCAGCGGACGTGACACCGGGGAGCTGTTTTTT. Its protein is CASGRDTGELFF.

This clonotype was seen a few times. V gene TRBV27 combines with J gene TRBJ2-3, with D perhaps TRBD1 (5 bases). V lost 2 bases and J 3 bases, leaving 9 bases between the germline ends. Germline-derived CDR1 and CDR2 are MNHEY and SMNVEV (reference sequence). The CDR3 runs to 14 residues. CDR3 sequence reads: CASSLLQGTDTQYF. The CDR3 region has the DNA TGTGCCAGCAGTTTACTCCAGGGAACAGATACGCAGTATTTT.

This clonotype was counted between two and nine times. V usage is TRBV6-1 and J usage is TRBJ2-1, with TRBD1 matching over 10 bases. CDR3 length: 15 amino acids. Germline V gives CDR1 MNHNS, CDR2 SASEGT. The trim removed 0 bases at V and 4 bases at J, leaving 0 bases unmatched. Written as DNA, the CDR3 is TGTGCCAGCAGTGAAGCGGGACAGGGGTACAATGAGCAGTTCTTC. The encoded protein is CASSEAGQGYNEQFF.

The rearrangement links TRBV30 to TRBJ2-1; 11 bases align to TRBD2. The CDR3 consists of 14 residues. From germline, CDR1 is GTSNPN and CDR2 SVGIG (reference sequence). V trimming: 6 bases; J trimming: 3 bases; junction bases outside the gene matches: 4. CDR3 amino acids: CACTSGSFYNEQFF. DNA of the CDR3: TGTGCCTGCACTAGCGGGAGTTTCTACAATGAGCAGTTCTTC.

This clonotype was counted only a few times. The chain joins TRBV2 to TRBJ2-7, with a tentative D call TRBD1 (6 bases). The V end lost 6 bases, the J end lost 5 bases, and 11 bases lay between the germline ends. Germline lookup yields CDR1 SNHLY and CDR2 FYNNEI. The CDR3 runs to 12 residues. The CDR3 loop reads CASRLGQNEQYF. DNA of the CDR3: TGTGCCAGCAGGCTCGGACAGAACGAGCAGTACTTC.

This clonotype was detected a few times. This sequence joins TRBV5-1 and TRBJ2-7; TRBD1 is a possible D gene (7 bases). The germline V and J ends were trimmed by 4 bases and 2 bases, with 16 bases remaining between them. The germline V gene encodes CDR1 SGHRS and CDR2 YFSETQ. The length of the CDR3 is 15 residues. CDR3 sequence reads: CASSALAGGPYEQYF. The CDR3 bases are TGCGCCAGCAGCGCTCTGGCAGGGGGGCCCTACGAGCAGTACTTC.

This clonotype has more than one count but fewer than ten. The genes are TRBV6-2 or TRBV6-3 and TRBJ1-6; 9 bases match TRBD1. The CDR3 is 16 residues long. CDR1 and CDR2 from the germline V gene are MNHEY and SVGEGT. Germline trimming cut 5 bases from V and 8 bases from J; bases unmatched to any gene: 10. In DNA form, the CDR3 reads TGTGCCAGCAGTAAGACCCGGGACAGGGTAGATTCACCCCTCCACTTT. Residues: CASSKTRDRVDSPLHF.

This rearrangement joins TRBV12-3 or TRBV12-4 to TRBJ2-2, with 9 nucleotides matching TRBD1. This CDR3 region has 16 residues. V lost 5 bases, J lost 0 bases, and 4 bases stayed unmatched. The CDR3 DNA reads TGTGCCAGCAGTACAGGGGGCAACACGAACACCGGGGAGCTGTTTTTT. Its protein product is CASSTGGNTNTGELFF.